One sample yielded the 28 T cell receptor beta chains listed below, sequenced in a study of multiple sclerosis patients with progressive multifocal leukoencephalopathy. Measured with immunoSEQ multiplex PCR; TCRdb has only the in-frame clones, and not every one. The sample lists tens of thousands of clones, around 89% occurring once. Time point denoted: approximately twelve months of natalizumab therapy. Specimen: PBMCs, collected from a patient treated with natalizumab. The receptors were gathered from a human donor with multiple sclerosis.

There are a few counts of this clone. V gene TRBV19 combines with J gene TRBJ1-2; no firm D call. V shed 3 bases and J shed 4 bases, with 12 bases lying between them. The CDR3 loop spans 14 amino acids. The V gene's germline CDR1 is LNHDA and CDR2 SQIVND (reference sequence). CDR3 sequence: CASSMETWGYGYTF. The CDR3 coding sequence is TGTGCCAGTAGTATGGAAACGTGGGGCTATGGCTACACCTTC.

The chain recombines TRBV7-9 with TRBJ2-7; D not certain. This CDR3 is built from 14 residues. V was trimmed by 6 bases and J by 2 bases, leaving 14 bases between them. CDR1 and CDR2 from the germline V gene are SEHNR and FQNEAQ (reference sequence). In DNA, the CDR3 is TGTGCCAGCAGGCCCCCGGAACAGCCCTACGAGCAGTACTTC. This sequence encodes CASRPPEQPYEQYF.

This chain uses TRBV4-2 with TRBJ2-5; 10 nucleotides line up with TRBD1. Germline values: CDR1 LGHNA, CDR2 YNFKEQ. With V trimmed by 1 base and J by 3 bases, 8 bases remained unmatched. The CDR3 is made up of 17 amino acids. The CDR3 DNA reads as TGTGCCAGCAGCCAAGTTAACCGGGACAGGGGTGAAGAGACCCAGTACTTC. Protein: CASSQVNRDRGEETQYF.

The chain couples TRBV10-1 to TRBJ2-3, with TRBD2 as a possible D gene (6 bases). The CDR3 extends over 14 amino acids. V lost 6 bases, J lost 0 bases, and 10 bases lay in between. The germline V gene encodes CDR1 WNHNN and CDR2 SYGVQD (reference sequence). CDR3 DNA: TGCGCCAGCAGCCGGGACTCGAGCACAGATACGCAGTATTTT. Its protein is CASSRDSSTDTQYF.

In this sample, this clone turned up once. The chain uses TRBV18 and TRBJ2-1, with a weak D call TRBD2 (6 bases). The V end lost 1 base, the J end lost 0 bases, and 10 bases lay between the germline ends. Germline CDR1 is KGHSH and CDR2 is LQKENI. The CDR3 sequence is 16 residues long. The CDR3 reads CASSPLEGGSYNEQFF. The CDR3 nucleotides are TGTGCCAGCTCACCACTCGAGGGAGGCTCCTACAATGAGCAGTTCTTC.

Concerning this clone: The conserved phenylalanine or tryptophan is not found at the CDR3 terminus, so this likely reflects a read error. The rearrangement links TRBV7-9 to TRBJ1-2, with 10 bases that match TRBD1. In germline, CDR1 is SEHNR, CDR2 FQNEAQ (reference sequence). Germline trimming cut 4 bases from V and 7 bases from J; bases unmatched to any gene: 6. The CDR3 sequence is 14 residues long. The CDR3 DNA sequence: TGTGCCAGCAGCTCAAGCGGACAGGGGGGTGGCTACACCTGC. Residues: CASSSSGQGGGYTC.

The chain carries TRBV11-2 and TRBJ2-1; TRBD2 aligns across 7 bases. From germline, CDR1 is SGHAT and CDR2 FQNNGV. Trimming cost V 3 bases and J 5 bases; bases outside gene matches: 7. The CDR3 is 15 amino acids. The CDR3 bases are TGTGCCAGCAGCTTTTCTGCGGGAGCAAACAATGAGCAGTTCTTC. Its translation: CASSFSAGANNEQFF.

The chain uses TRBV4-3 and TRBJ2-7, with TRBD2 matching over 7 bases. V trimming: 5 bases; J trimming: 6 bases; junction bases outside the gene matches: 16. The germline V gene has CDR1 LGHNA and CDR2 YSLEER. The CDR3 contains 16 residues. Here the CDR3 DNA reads TGCGCCAGCAGCAGGGGATACCGTTACGGGGGGAGCGAGCAGTACTTC. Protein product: CASSRGYRYGGSEQYF.

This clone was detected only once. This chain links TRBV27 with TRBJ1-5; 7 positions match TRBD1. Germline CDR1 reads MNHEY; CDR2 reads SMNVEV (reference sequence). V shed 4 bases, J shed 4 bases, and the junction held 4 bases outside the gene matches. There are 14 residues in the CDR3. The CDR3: CASSSAGQNQPQHF. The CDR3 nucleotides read TGTGCCAGCAGTTCCGCGGGACAGAATCAGCCCCAGCATTTT.

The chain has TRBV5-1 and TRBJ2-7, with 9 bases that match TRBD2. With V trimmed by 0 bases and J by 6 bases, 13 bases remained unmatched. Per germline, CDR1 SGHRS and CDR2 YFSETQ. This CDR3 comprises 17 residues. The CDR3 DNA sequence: TGCGCCAGCAGCTTGGGAGGCGGGGGGGCGGGCCTTACCGAGCAGTACTTC. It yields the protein CASSLGGGGAGLTEQYF.

CDR3 coding DNA: TGTGCCAGCAGCCCCCGGGACAGCACAGATACGCAGTATTTT. Translation: CASSPRDSTDTQYF. The genes are TRBV21-1 and TRBJ2-3. TRBV21-1 is a known pseudogene. The CDR3 has 14 amino acids.

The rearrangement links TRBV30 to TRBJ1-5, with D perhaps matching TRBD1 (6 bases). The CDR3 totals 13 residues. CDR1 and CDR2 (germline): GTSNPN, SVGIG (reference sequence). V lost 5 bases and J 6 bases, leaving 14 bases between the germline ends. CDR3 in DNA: TGTGCCTGGGGGACACTAGGGCGTCAGCCCCAGCATTTT. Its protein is CAWGTLGRQPQHF.

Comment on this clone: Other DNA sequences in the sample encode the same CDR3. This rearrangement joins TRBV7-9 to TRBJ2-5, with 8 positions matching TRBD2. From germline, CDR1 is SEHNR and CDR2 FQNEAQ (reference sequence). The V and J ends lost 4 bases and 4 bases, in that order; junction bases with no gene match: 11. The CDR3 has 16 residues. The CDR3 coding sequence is TGTGCCAGCAGCTCAGTGGGGGCGGGGGGCCGAGAGACCCAGTACTTC. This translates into CASSSVGAGGRETQYF.

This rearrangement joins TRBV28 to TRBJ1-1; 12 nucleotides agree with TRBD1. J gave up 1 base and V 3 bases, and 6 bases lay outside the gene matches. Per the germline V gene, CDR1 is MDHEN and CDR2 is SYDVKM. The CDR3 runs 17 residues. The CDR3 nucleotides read TGTGCCAGCAGTTTTTCCGGGACAGGGGGCCAGAACACTGAAGCTTTCTTT. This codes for CASSFSGTGGQNTEAFF.

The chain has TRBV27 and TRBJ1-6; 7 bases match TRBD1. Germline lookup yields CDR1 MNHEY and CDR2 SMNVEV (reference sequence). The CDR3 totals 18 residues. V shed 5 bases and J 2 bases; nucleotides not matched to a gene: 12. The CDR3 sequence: CASSGQDRKVAYNSPLHF. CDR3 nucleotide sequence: TGTGCCAGCAGTGGGCAGGACAGGAAAGTCGCCTATAATTCACCCCTCCACTTT.

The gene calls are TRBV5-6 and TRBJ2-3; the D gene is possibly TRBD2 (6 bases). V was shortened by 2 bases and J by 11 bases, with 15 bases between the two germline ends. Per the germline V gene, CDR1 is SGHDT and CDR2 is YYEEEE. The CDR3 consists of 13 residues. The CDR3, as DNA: TGTGCCAGCAGCTTTACGGCGGGGATCGGGCAGTATTTT. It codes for CASSFTAGIGQYF.

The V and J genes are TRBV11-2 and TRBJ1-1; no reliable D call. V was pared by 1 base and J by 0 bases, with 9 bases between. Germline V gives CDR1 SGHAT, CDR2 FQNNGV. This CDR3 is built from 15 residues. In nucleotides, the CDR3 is TGTGCCAGCAGCTTAGGGGGTTCGATGAACACTGAAGCTTTCTTT. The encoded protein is CASSLGGSMNTEAFF.

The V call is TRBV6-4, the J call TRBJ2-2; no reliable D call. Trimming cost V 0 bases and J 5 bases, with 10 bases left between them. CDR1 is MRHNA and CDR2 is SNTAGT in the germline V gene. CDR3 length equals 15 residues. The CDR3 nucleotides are TGTGCCAGCAGTGACTCCTCGACTGTTACCGGGGAGCTGTTTTTT. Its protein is CASSDSSTVTGELFF.

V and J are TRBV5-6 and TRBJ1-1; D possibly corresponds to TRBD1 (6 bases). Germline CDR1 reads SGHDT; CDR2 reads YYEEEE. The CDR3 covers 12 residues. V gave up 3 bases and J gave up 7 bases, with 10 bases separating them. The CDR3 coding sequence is TGTGCCAGCAGCTCGGGGGCGGGTGAAGCTTTCTTT. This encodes CASSSGAGEAFF.

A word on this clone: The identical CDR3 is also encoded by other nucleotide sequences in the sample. The DNA for the CDR3 is TGTGCCAGCAGTTACTCGGGCGCCAGCTCCTACAATGAGCAGTTCTTC. Residues: CASSYSGASSYNEQFF. This chain links TRBV6-5 with TRBJ2-1; no clear D gene. CDR1 and CDR2 (germline): MNHEY, SVGAGI. CDR3 length: 16 amino acids. V lost 0 bases and J 0 bases, leaving 9 bases between the germline ends.

The chain's CDR3 is CASSQDTSGGLNWAQYF. The DNA for the CDR3 is TGTGCCAGCAGCCAAGATACTAGCGGGGGGTTGAATTGGGCCCAGTACTTC. The genes are TRBV4-2 and TRBJ2-5; 12 bases are shared with TRBD2. Per germline, CDR1 LGHNA and CDR2 YNFKEQ. The CDR3 covers 17 residues. The J segment lost 9 bases and the V segment lost 0 bases, leaving 11 bases of the junction unmatched.

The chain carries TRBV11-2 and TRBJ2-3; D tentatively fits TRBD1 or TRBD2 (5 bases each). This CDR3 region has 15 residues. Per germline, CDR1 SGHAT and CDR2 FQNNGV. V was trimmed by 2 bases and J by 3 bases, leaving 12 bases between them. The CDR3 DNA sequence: TGTGCCAGCAGCTTAAGGTGGGGGTCGACAGATACGCAGTATTTT. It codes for CASSLRWGSTDTQYF. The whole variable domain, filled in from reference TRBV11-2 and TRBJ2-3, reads EAGVAQSPRYKIIEKRQSVAFWCNPISGHATLYWYQQILGQGPKLLIQFQNNGVVDDSQLPKDRFSAERLKGVDSTLKIQPAKLEDSAVYLCASSLRWGSTDTQYFGPGTRLTVL.

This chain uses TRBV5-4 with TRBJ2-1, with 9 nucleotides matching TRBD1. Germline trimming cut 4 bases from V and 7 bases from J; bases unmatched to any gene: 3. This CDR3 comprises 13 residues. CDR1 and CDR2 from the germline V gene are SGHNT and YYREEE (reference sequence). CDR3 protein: CASSHGQGNEQFF. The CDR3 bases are TGTGCCAGCAGCCACGGACAGGGGAATGAGCAGTTCTTC.

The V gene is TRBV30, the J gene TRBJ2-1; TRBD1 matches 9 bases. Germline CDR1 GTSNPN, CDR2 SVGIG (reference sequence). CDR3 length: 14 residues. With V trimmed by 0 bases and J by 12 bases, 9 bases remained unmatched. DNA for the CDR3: TGTGCCTGGAGTGTAGGAGGGGGACAGGGCAGGCAGTTCTTC. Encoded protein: CAWSVGGGQGRQFF.

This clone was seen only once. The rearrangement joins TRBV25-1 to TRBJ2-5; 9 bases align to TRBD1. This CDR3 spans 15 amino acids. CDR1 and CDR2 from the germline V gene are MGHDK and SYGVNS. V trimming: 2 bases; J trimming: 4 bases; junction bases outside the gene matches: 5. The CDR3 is CASSEPGQGLETQYF. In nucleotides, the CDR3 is TGTGCCAGCAGTGAACCGGGACAGGGCTTAGAGACCCAGTACTTC.

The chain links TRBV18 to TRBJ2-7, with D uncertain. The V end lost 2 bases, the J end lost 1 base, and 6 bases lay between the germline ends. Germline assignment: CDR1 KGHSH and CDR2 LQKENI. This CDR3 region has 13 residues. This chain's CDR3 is CASSPTLSYEQYF. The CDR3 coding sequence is TGTGCCAGCTCACCAACCCTTTCCTACGAGCAGTACTTC.

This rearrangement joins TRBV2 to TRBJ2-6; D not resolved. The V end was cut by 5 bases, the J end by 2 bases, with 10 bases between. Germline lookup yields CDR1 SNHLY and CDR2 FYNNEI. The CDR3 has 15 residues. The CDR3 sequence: CASSPDSAGANVLTF. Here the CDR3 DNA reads TGTGCCAGCAGTCCAGACTCGGCTGGGGCCAACGTCCTGACTTTC.

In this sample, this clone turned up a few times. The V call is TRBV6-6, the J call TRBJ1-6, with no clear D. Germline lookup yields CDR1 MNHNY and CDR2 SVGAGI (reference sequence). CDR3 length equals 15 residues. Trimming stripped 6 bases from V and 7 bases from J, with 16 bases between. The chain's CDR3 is CASSPSEGWNSPLHF. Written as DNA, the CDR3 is TGTGCCAGCAGCCCCTCCGAGGGATGGAATTCACCCCTCCACTTT.